Presented here are 6 T cell receptor beta chains from one specimen sequenced in a study of T cell repertoires in cytomegalovirus infection. Their cognate antigens are unknown. TCRdb reprocessed the reads with MiXCR, giving one entry per CDR3 protein. The data show about half a million distinct CDR3 sequences, 40% to 50% seen once. Sequenced material: cultured PBMCs, taken from culture after CMV antigen stimulation. These receptors originate from a human donor in good health (CMV status not recorded). Some clones in this sample may be carry-over from other donors' samples.

The chain uses TRBV2 and TRBJ2-3; tentatively, D is TRBD1 (5 bases). Germline V gene sequence: CDR1 SNHLY, CDR2 FYNNEI. The V end was cut by 3 bases, the J end by 3 bases, with 7 bases between. The CDR3 contains 13 residues. CDR3 DNA sequence: TGTGCCAGCAGTGACCGACAGACAGATACGCAGTATTTT. It is translated as CASSDRQTDTQYF.

This chain links TRBV7-6 with TRBJ2-3; 8 bases agree with TRBD1. CDR3 length equals 15 residues. In germline, CDR1 is SGHVS, CDR2 FNYEAQ. V lost 5 bases, J lost 4 bases, and 8 bases stayed unmatched. CDR3 nucleotides: TGTGCCAGCAGCCCGGACAGGGTTCGATCAGATACGCAGTATTTT. Translated: CASSPDRVRSDTQYF. Using reference TRBV7-6 and TRBJ2-3 for the parts outside the CDR3, the full variable domain is GAGVSQSPRYKVTKRGQDVALRCDPISGHVSLYWYRQALGQGPEFLTYFNYEAQQDKSGLPNDRFSAERPEGSISTLTIQRTEQRDSAMYRCASSPDRVRSDTQYFGPGTRLTVL.

The chain recombines TRBV28 with TRBJ2-7; perhaps TRBD1 as D (5 bases). Trimming pared 5 bases from V and 2 bases from J, leaving 13 bases between. Germline V lookup: CDR1 MDHEN, CDR2 SYDVKM. This CDR3 contains 14 residues. The CDR3 protein is CASSSPRQTYEQYF. CDR3 sequence (DNA): TGTGCCAGCAGTAGCCCGAGACAGACCTACGAGCAGTACTTC.

This clonotype showed up just a few times. J is TRBJ2-7 and V is TRBV6-5, with TRBD2 matching over 8 bases. Germline V gives CDR1 MNHEY, CDR2 SVGAGI. V lost 6 bases and J lost 9; bases outside the gene matches: 10. This CDR3 spans 13 amino acids. CDR3 sequence: CASSVLGLVGQYF. DNA of the CDR3: TGTGCCAGCAGCGTCCTGGGACTAGTGGGGCAGTACTTC.

The rearrangement joins TRBV2 to TRBJ1-6, with D unclear. The CDR3 is 14 amino acids. Trimming cost V 6 bases and J 8 bases, with 14 bases left between them. Per the germline V gene, CDR1 is SNHLY and CDR2 is FYNNEI. CDR3 in DNA: TGTGCCAGCAGGACGGGAGATCGCCATTCACCCCTCCACTTT. It codes for CASRTGDRHSPLHF.

This clonotype came up a few times. The rearrangement links TRBV3-1 to TRBJ1-1; D not certain. Trimming cost V 7 bases and J 4 bases, with 7 bases left between them. The CDR3 totals 11 residues. CDR1 is LGHDT, CDR2 YNNKEL, per germline (reference sequence). CDR3 residues: CASIKGTEAFF. The CDR3 region has the DNA TGTGCCAGCATAAAGGGCACTGAAGCTTTCTTT.